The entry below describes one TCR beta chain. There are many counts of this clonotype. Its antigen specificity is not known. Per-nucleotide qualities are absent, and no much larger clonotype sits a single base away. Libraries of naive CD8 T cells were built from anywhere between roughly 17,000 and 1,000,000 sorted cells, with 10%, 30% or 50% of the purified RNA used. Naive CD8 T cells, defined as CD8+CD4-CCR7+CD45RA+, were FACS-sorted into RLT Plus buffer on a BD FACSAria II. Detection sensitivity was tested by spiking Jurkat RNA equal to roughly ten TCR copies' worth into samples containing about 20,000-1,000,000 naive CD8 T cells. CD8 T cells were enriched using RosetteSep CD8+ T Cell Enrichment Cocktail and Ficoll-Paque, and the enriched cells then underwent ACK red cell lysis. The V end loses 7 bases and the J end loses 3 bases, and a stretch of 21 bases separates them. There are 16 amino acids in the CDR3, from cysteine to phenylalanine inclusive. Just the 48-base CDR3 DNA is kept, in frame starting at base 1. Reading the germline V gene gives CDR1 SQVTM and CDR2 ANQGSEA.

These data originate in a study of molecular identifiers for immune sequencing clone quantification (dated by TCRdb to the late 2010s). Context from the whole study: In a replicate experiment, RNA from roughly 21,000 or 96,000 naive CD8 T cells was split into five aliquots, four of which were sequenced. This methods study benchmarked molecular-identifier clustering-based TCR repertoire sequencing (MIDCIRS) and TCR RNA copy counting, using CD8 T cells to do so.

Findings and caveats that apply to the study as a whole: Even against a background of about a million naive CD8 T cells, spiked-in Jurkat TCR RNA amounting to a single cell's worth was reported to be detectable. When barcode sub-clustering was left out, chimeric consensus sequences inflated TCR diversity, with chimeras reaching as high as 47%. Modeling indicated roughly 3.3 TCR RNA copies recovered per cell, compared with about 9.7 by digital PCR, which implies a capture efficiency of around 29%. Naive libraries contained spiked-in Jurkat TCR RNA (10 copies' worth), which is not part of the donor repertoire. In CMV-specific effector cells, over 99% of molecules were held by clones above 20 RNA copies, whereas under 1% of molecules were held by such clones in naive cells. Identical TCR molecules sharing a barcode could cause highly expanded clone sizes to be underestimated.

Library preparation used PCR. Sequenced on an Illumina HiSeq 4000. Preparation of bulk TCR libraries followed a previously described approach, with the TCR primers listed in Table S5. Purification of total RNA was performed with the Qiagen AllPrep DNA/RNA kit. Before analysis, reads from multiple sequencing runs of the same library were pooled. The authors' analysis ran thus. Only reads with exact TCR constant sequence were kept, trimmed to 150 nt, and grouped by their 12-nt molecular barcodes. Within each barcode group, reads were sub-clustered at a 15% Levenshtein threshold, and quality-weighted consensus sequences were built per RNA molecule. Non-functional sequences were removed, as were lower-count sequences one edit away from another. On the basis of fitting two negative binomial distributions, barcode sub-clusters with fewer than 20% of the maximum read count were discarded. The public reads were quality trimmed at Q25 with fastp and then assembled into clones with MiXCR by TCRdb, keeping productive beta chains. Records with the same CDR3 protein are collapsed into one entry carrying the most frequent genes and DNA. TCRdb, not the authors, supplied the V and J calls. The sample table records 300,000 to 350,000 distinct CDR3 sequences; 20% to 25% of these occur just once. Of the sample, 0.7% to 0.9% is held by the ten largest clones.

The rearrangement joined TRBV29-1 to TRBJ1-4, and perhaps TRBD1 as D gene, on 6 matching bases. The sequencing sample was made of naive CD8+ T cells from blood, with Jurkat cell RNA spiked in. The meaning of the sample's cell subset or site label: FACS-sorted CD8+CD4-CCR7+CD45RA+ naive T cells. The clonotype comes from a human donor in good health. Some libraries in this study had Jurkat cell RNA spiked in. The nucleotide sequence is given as TGCAGCGATGCAACTCTAAAACAGGGAGCTAATGAAAAACTGTTTTTT. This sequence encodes CSDATLKQGANEKLFF.